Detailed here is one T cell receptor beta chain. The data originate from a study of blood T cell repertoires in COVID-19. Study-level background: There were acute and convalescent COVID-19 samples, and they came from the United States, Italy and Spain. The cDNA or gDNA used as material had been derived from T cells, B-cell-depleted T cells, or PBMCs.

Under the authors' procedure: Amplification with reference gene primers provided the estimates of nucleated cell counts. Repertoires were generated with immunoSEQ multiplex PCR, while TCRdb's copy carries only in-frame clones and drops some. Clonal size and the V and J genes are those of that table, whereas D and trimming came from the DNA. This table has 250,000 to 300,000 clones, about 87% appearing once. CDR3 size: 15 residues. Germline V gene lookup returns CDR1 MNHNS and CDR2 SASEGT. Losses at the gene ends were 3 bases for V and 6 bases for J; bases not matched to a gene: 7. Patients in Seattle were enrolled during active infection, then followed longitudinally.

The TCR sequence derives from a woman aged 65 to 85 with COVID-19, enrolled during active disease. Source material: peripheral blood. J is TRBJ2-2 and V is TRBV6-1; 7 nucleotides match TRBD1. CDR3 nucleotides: TGTGCCAGCAGTGATGGGGACAGCCTCCCCGGGGAGCTGTTTTTT. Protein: CASSDGDSLPGELFF.